This T cell receptor beta chain appears in the sequencing data of a study of T cell responses to AZD1222 COVID-19 vaccine. Only in-frame clones appear in the TCRdb table, and some are missing; sequencing was by immunoSEQ multiplex PCR. The data hold approximately 160,000 clones, with roughly 89% observed a single time. Study-wide points: Unmutated variant regions are reportedly targeted by nearly half of spike-specific TCRs.

This CDR3 spans 13 amino acids. Deletions cut 6 bases from V and 4 bases from J, with 10 bases between. Germline V lookup: CDR1 MDHEN, CDR2 SYDVKM. In the case of this clone: What it binds is not known.

The sample in question was peripheral blood, obtained on day 0 of AZD1222 vaccination. The receptor was isolated from an adult in good health. V is TRBV28 and J is TRBJ2-4, with D hard to call. In DNA, the CDR3 is TGTGCCAGCAGACTATCGACTAAAAACATTCAGTACTTC. Translating it yields CASRLSTKNIQYF. The variable domain in full, with the rest retrieved from reference TRBV28 and TRBJ2-4, is DVKVTQSSRYLVKRTGEKVFLECVQDMDHENMFWYRQDPGLGLRLIYFSYDVKMKEKGDIPEGYSVSREKKERFSLILESASTNQTSMYLCASRLSTKNIQYFGAGTRLSVL.